Listed below are T cell receptor beta chains from one sample, sequenced in a study of cytomegalovirus exposure and HLA in healthy donors. Repertoires were generated with immunoSEQ multiplex PCR, while TCRdb's copy carries only in-frame clones and drops some. This sample yields about 100,000 clones, of which around 82% are seen a single time; roughly 0.71% belongs to the top ten. The sequenced sample was PBMCs. The source is a woman in her fifties or sixties in good health and CMV-seronegative. Each CDR3 is given with its conserved first and last residue. D genes are given only for firm matches. Only part of the rows carry a size: once, few, many, or a class if the clone is expanded.

CDR3nt | CDR3aa | d_gene | j_gene | abundance | v_gene
TGCGCCAGCAGCCAAGGCGGCGATCAGCCCCAGCATTTT | CASSQGGDQPQHF | - | TRBJ1-5 | - | TRBV4-3
TGTGCCAGCAGGGACTCTTCCTACGAGCAGTACTTC | CASRDSSYEQYF | - | TRBJ2-7 | - | TRBV6-5
TGTGCCAGCAGCTCCGGGACAGGGCTGAAGACCCAGTACTTC | CASSSGTGLKTQYF | TRBD1 | TRBJ2-5 | - | TRBV7-2
TGCGCCAGCAGCTTCGTGACAGACCCTTCTAACTATGGCTACACCTTC | CASSFVTDPSNYGYTF | - | TRBJ1-2 | - | TRBV5-1
TGTGCCAGCAGTTTCTTCCGGGACTACAATGAGCAGTTCTTC | CASSFFRDYNEQFF | - | TRBJ2-1 | - | TRBV28
TGTGCCAGCAGATTCGCCTGGGGGGAAGGCTACACCTTC | CASRFAWGEGYTF | - | TRBJ1-2 | - | TRBV27
TGTGCCAGCAGCTTGCGAGGGAGCACAGATACGCAGTATTTT | CASSLRGSTDTQYF | - | TRBJ2-3 | - | TRBV7-9
TGTGCCAGCAGTTTTGGACTAGCGGGAGAGGGGTACGAGCAGTACTTC | CASSFGLAGEGYEQYF | TRBD2 | TRBJ2-7 | once | TRBV28
TGTGCCAGCAGTCGTGGGGCCACAGGGGGCCTCCGCTACGAGCAGTACTTC | CASSRGATGGLRYEQYF | TRBD1 | TRBJ2-7 | - | TRBV28
TGTGCCAGCAGCATTACAGTGAACACTGAAGCTTTCTTT | CASSITVNTEAFF | - | TRBJ1-1 | few | TRBV7-2
TGTGCCAGCAGCTCGGAAGGCCTAGCGGGGAATACGCAGTATTTT | CASSSEGLAGNTQYF | TRBD2 | TRBJ2-3 | - | TRBV6-5
TGTGCCAGCAGCTTAAACAGGGTTGGCCCTGAAGCTTTCTTT | CASSLNRVGPEAFF | - | TRBJ1-1 | - | TRBV9
TGCAGCGTTGCGAGGGACACTAGCACAGATACGCAGTATTTT | CSVARDTSTDTQYF | - | TRBJ2-3 | - | TRBV29-1
TGTGCCAGCTCACCACCAGGGAGTTACACAGATACGCAGTATTTT | CASSPPGSYTDTQYF | - | TRBJ2-3 | few | TRBV18
TGTGCCAGCAGCTTGACAGGGTTCCGCAACGAGCAGTACTTC | CASSLTGFRNEQYF | - | TRBJ2-7 | - | TRBV5-6
TGTGCCAGCAGCGTCCAGGGAGGGGACCAGTACTTC | CASSVQGGDQYF | TRBD2 | TRBJ2-5 | - | TRBV13
TGTGCCAGCTTAGGGAGCTCTGAAAAACTGTTTTTT | CASLGSSEKLFF | - | TRBJ1-4 | - | TRBV2
TGTGCCAGCAGCGGGAGCCCGACAGGGGGCAAGTATGGCTACACCTTC | CASSGSPTGGKYGYTF | TRBD1 | TRBJ1-2 | - | TRBV9
TGTGCCAGCAGCTTCTCCACAGATACGCAGTATTTT | CASSFSTDTQYF | - | TRBJ2-3 | - | TRBV7-8
TGTGCCAGCAGGGGTAGCGGGAGTCAACAGTACTTC | CASRGSGSQQYF | TRBD2 | TRBJ2-7 | - | TRBV6-5
TGTGCCAGCAGCTTAGGCGGCTACGAGCAGTACTTC | CASSLGGYEQYF | - | TRBJ2-7 | - | TRBV13
TGTGCCATCAGTGATCTCCAGGGTAGCACTGAAGCTTTCTTT | CAISDLQGSTEAFF | - | TRBJ1-1 | - | TRBV10-3
TGTGCCAGCAAGTTGAGACACAACTCCTACGAGCAGTACTTC | CASKLRHNSYEQYF | - | TRBJ2-7 | - | TRBV6-5
TGTGCCAGCAGCTTAGGCGGGCAGAGCATGAGGAGCTCCTACGAGCAGTACTTC | CASSLGGQSMRSSYEQYF | - | TRBJ2-7 | - | TRBV7-2
TGTGCCAGCAGTATGACAGGGGCTAACTATGGCTACACCTTC | CASSMTGANYGYTF | TRBD1 | TRBJ1-2 | - | TRBV7-2
TGTGCCAGCACCCACGGGAGGGGGCGGGGGTCCCATATTTACAATGAGCAGTTCTTC | CASTHGRGRGSHIYNEQFF | - | TRBJ2-1 | - | TRBV5-6
TGTGCCAGCTCGAGGACAGATCTCATAGGGGATCAGCCCCAGCATTTT | CASSRTDLIGDQPQHF | - | TRBJ1-5 | - | TRBV5-6
TGTGCCAGCAGCTTAGTAGGACTAGCGGAATACGAGCAGTACTTC | CASSLVGLAEYEQYF | TRBD2 | TRBJ2-7 | - | TRBV7-2
TGTGCCAGCAGCGGGGGGACAGGGGGAGGGATCACTGAAGCTTTCTTT | CASSGGTGGGITEAFF | TRBD1 | TRBJ1-1 | - | TRBV13
TGCGCCAGCAGCCTTCTCACAGATACGCAGTATTTT | CASSLLTDTQYF | - | TRBJ2-3 | - | TRBV5-1
TGCGCCAGCAGCTGGGCAGGGGGTCGCACCGGGGAGCTGTTTTTT | CASSWAGGRTGELFF | TRBD1 | TRBJ2-2 | once | TRBV5-1
TGTGCCAGTAAAGAGACAGGGGGAAGCTCCTACGAGCAGTACTTC | CASKETGGSSYEQYF | TRBD1 | TRBJ2-7 | - | TRBV19
TGTGCCAGCAGCGCGGGGACATCTGAAAAACTGTTTTTT | CASSAGTSEKLFF | - | TRBJ1-4 | few | TRBV9
TGTGCCAGTAGTGGCTACAGGGGGCGTAAAGAAGCTTTCTTT | CASSGYRGRKEAFF | TRBD1 | TRBJ1-1 | - | TRBV19